This TCR beta chain was sequenced during a study of T-cell memory formation after mild COVID-19. About the study: Clusters were largely donor specific. Study-wide results and caveats: Pre-infection memory carried some responding clones, suggesting that cross-reactive memory joined. The authors left the SARS-CoV-2 specificity of second-wave clones peaking on day 37 unconfirmed.

This clonotype was observed at least ten times. Its specificity is unknown. This CDR3 comprises 14 residues. V lost 4 bases and J lost 4, with 14 bases in between. CDR1 and CDR2 from the germline V gene are SGDLS and YYNGEE. TCRdb re-called the 5' RACE reads through MiXCR, storing one row per CDR3 protein. The sample gives 200,000 or so distinct CDR3 sequences, 7.5% to 10% of which show up once; approximately 3.3% is in the top ten. Sequenced sample: PBMCs or a T cell subset sorted from them (not recorded which). The J gene is TRBJ2-5, the V gene TRBV9; D perhaps matches TRBD1 (5 bases). The sequence derives from a man between 18 and 29 years old who had mild COVID-19 (a few samples of this study predate the infection). Cell type and time point are not known. CDR3 nucleotide sequence: TGTGCCAGCAGCCCCCGGACACGGACAGAGACCCAGTACTTC. Its protein product is CASSPRTRTETQYF.